The 9 T cell receptor beta chains below were found in one sample sequenced in a study of cytomegalovirus exposure and HLA in healthy donors. Some clones are missing from TCRdb's copy, which holds only in-frame ones; the method was immunoSEQ multiplex PCR. The table records fewer than 65,000 clones, 89% of them present only once. What was sequenced was PBMCs. These receptor sequences come from a woman between 18 and 29 years old in good health and CMV-seronegative.

This chain links TRBV6-5 with TRBJ1-6, with D hard to call. The CDR3 totals 16 residues. The germline CDR1 and CDR2 sequences are MNHEY and SVGAGI. The V end lost 0 bases, the J end lost 5 bases, and 11 bases lay between the germline ends. Here the CDR3 reads CASSYSLGGDNSPLHF. The CDR3 DNA reads TGTGCCAGCAGTTACTCACTCGGAGGCGATAATTCACCCCTCCACTTT.

The gene calls are TRBV7-2 and TRBJ1-1; D possibly corresponds to TRBD1 (5 bases). Germline CDR1 SGHTA, CDR2 FQGNSA. The CDR3 consists of 17 residues. Between the trimmed V and J ends, which lost 1 base and 4 bases, there was a span of 19 bases. The CDR3 DNA reads TGTGCCAGCAGCTTAGAACGGATGCGGGGCGTCGGCACTGAAGCTTTCTTT. This gives the protein CASSLERMRGVGTEAFF.

In this sample, this clone turned up a few times. The genes are TRBV4-2 and TRBJ2-7; TRBD2 aligns across 8 bases. J gave up 3 bases and V 0 bases, and 4 bases lay outside the gene matches. The CDR3 has 15 residues. From germline, CDR1 is LGHNA and CDR2 YNFKEQ. This chain's CDR3 is CASSQDSGTSYEQYF. CDR3 in DNA: TGTGCCAGCAGCCAAGATTCCGGGACTAGCTACGAGCAGTACTTC.

The rearrangement joins TRBV6-6 to TRBJ1-4; D is undetermined. Germline CDR1 is MNHNY and CDR2 is SVGAGI (reference sequence). This CDR3 has 14 residues. Trimming cost V 7 bases and J 7 bases, with 16 bases left between them. CDR3 loop: CASTEGTAGEKLFF. Written as DNA, the CDR3 is TGTGCCAGCACCGAAGGAACCGCGGGTGAAAAACTGTTTTTT.

The chain has TRBV7-2 and TRBJ2-5, with 9 bases that match TRBD2. Germline V lookup: CDR1 SGHTA, CDR2 FQGNSA. This CDR3 spans 17 amino acids. Unmatched junction bases numbered 8, after V lost 2 bases and J lost 1 base. CDR3 region: CASSLRTSVYLQETQYF. The CDR3 nucleotides read TGTGCCAGCAGCTTAAGGACTAGCGTATACCTCCAAGAGACCCAGTACTTC.

The chain is built from TRBV5-6 and TRBJ2-3, with TRBD2 matching 7 bases. V shed 0 bases, J shed 8 bases, and the junction held 3 bases outside the gene matches. The CDR3 contains 13 residues. The germline V gene encodes CDR1 SGHDT and CDR2 YYEEEE. The CDR3 sequence: CASSLGEGRTQYF. The CDR3 bases are TGTGCCAGCAGCTTGGGGGAGGGCCGTACGCAGTATTTT.

The rearrangement joins TRBV6-6 to TRBJ2-3; 7 bases are a match to TRBD2. Trimming cost V 2 bases and J 0 bases; bases outside gene matches: 5. CDR3 length: 16 residues. Germline CDR1 is MNHNY and CDR2 is SVGAGI (reference sequence). The CDR3 here is CASSYPSGASTDTQYF. In DNA, the CDR3 is TGTGCCAGCAGTTACCCCAGCGGGGCAAGCACAGATACGCAGTATTTT.

The chain combines TRBV4-1 with TRBJ2-6, with 10 bases identical to TRBD1. Trimming removed 1 base from V and 8 bases from J; junction bases left unmatched: 2. The CDR3 runs to 15 residues. CDR1 MGHRA and CDR2 YSYEKL come from the germline V gene. DNA for the CDR3: TGCGCCAGCAGCCAAGGACAGGGGGCCTCCAACGTCCTGACTTTC. Translation gives CASSQGQGASNVLTF.

There are a few counts of this clone. The V and J genes are TRBV19 and TRBJ2-7; D might be TRBD2 (6 bases). The CDR3 sequence is 15 residues long. Trimming stripped 7 bases from V and 4 bases from J, with 20 bases between. The germline V gene has CDR1 LNHDA and CDR2 SQIVND (reference sequence). For the CDR3, the DNA is TGTGCCAGTACCCTACACGCGGGAACTCGATACGAGCAGTACTTC. Translated, it gives CASTLHAGTRYEQYF.